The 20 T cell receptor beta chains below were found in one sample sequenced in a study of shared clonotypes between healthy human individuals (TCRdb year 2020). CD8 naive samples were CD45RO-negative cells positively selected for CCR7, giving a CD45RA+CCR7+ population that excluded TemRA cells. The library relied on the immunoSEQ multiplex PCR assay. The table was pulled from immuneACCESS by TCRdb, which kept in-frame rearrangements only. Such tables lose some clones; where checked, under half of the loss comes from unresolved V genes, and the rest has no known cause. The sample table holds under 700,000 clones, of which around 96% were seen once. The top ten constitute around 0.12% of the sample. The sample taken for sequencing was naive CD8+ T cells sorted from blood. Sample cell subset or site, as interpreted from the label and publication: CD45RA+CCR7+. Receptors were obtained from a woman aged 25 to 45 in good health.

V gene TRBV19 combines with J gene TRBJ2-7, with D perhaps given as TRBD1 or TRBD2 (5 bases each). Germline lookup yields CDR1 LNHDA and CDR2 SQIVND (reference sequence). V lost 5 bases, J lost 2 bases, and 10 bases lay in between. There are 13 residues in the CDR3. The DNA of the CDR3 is TGTGCCAGTAGTTGGGACGCCACCTACGAGCAGTACTTC. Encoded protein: CASSWDATYEQYF.

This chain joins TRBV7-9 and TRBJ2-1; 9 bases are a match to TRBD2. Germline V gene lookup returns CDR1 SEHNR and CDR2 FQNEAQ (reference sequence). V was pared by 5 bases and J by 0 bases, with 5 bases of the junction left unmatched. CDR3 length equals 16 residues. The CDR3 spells CASSKDSGSSYNEQFF. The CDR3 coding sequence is TGTGCCAGCAGCAAAGATAGCGGGAGCTCCTACAATGAGCAGTTCTTC.

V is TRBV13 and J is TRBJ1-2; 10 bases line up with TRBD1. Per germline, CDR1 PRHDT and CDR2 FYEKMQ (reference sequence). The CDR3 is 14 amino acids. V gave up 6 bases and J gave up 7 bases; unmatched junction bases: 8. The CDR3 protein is CASSLGQGGPGYTF. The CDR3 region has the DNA TGTGCCAGCAGTCTCGGACAGGGGGGGCCTGGCTACACCTTC.

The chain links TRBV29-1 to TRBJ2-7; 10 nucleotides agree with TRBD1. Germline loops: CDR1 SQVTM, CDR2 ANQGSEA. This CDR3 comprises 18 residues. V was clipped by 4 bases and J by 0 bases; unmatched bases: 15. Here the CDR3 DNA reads TGCAGCGTTGTGCTTGTCCCGGGACAGGGGCCGAGCTCCTACGAGCAGTACTTC. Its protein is CSVVLVPGQGPSSYEQYF.

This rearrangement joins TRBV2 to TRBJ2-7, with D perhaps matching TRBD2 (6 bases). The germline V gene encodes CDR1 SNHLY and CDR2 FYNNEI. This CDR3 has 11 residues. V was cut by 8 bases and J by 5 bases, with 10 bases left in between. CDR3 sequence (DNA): TGTGCCAGCTGGAGGGCTGACGAGCAGTACTTC. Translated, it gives CASWRADEQYF. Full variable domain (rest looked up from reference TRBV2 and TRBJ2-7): EPEVTQTPSHQVTQMGQEVILRCVPISNHLYFYWYRQILGQKVEFLVSFYNNEISEKSEIFDDQFSVERPDGSNFTLKIRSTKLEDSAMYFCASWRADEQYFGPGTRLTVT.

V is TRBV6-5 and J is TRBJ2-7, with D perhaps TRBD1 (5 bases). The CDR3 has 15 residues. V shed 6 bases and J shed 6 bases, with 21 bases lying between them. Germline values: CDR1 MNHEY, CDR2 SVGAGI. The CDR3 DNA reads TGTGCCAGCAGCGAGTTAGGTGGCAGGGTTGGCGAGCAGTACTTC. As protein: CASSELGGRVGEQYF.

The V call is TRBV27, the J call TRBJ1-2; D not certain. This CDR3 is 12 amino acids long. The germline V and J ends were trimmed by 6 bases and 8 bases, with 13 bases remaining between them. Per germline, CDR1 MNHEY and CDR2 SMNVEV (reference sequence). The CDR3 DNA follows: TGTGCCAGCAGCACGGGGAACCGGGGCTACACCTTC. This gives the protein CASSTGNRGYTF.

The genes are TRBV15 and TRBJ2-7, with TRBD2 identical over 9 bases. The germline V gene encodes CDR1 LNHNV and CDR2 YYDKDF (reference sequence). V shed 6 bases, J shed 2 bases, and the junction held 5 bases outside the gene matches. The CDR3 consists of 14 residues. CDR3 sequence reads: CATSSSGRPYEQYF. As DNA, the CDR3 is TGTGCCACCAGTAGTAGCGGGAGACCCTACGAGCAGTACTTC.

CDR3 protein: CASSLEPGTANNEQFF. CDR3 coding DNA: TGTGCCAGCAGCTTAGAACCAGGGACGGCCAACAATGAGCAGTTCTTC. The chain has TRBV13 and TRBJ2-1; either TRBD1 or TRBD2 may supply D (5 bases each). The V gene's germline CDR1 is PRHDT and CDR2 FYEKMQ (reference sequence). CDR3 length: 16 amino acids. Trimming cost V 1 base and J 5 bases, with 15 bases left between them.

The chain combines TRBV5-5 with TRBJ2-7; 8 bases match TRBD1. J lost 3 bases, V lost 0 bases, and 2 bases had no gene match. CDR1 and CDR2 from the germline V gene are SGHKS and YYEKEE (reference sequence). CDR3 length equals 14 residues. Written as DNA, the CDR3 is TGTGCCAGCAGCTTGGGGGACAGGATCTACGAGCAGTACTTC. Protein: CASSLGDRIYEQYF.

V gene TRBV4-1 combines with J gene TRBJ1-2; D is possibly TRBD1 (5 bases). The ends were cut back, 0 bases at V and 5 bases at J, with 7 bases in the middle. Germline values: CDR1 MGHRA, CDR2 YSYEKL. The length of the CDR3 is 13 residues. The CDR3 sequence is CASSQDGGYGYTF. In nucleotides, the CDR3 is TGCGCCAGCAGCCAAGATGGGGGGTATGGCTACACCTTC.

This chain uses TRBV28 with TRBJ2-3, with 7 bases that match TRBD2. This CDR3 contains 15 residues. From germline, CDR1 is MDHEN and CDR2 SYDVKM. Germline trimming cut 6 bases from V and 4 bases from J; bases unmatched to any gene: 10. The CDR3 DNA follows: TGTGCCAGCAGGGGGGGGGAGCGGGTCCCAGATACGCAGTATTTT. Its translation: CASRGGERVPDTQYF.

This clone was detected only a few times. The CDR3 DNA is TGTGCCAGCAGCTTAACCAATCAGCCCCAGCATTTT. Protein sequence: CASSLTNQPQHF. This chain joins TRBV5-8 and TRBJ1-5; D remains ambiguous. Between the trimmed V and J ends, which lost 2 bases and 3 bases, there was a span of 3 bases. The length of the CDR3 is 12 residues. Germline CDR1 SGHTS, CDR2 YDEGEE.

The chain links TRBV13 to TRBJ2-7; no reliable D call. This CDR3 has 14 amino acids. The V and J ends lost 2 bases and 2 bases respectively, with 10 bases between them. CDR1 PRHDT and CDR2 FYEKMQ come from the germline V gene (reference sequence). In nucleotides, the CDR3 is TGTGCCAGCAGCTTAAGTCGCATGACCTACGAGCAGTACTTC. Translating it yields CASSLSRMTYEQYF.

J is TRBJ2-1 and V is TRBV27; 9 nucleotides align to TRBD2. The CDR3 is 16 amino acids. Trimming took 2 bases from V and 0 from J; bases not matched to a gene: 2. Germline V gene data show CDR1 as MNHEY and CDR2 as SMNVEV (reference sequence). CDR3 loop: CASSLAGGSSYNEQFF. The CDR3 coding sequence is TGTGCCAGCAGTTTAGCGGGAGGGAGCTCCTACAATGAGCAGTTCTTC.

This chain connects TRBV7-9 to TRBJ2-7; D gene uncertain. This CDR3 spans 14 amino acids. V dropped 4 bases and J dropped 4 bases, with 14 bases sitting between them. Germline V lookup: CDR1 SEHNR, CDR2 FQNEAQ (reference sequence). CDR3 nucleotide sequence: TGTGCCAGCAGCTCGGACGGAAAGGGATACGAGCAGTACTTC. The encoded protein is CASSSDGKGYEQYF.

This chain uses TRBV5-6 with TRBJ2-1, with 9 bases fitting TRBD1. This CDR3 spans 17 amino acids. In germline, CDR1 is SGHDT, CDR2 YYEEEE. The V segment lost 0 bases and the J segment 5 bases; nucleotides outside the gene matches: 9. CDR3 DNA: TGTGCCAGCAGCTTGGGTTCGTGGTGGACAGGGGACAATGAGCAGTTCTTC. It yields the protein CASSLGSWWTGDNEQFF. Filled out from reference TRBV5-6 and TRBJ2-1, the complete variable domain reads DAGVTQSPTHLIKTRGQQVTLRCSPKSGHDTVSWYQQALGQGPQFIFQYYEEEERQRGNFPDRFSGHQFPNYSSELNVNALLLGDSALYLCASSLGSWWTGDNEQFFGPGTRLTVL.

CDR3 protein: CASSISSPTNEKLFF. The CDR3 nucleotides are TGTGCCAGTAGTATATCTAGCCCAACTAATGAAAAACTGTTTTTT. The gene calls are TRBV19 and TRBJ1-4; D remains ambiguous. V dropped 2 bases and J dropped 0 bases, with 7 bases sitting between them. Germline V gene lookup returns CDR1 LNHDA and CDR2 SQIVND (reference sequence). The length of the CDR3 is 15 residues.

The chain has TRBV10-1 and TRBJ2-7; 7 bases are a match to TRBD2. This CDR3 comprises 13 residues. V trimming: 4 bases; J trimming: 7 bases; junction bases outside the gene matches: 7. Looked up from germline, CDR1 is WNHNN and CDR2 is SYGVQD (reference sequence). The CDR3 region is CASSGAGSGEQYF. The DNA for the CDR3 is TGCGCCAGCAGTGGAGCGGGGTCAGGGGAGCAGTACTTC.

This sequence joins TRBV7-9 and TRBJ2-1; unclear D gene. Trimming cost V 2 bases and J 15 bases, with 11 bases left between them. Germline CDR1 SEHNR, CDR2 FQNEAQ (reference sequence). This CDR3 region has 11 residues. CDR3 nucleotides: TGTGCCAGCAGCTTAAATCGTCCCCCGTTCTTC. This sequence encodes CASSLNRPPFF. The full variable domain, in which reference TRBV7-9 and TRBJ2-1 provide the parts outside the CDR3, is DTGVSQNPRHKITKRGQNVTFRCDPISEHNRLYWYRQTLGQGPEFLTYFQNEAQLEKSRLLSDRFSAERPKGSFSTLEIQRTEQGDSAMYLCASSLNRPPFFGPGTRLTVL.